Listed here are 18 T cell receptor beta chains from one sample, sequenced in a study of Graves' ophthalmopathy and Graves' hyperthyroidism. Researchers took RNA transcripts and amplified TCR beta CDR3 regions from them. The library came from an HTBI-primed first-round RT-PCR and a second-round multiplex PCR. Via MiXCR, TCRdb re-called the multiplex PCR reads, giving one row per CDR3 protein. Here the sample spans 200,000 to 250,000 distinct CDR3 sequences, 20% to 25% being singletons. Sample: peripheral blood. These receptors were collected from a woman aged 45-65 years with Graves' ophthalmopathy.

This clonotype was recorded many times. V and J are TRBV12-3 or TRBV12-4 and TRBJ1-6; no firm D call. Trimming shortened V by 7 bases and J by 0 bases, and 10 bases separated the two germline ends. The CDR3 is 15 residues long. The CDR3 bases are TGTGCCAGCACCGCTCAGAGCTCCTATAATTCACCCCTCCACTTT. It yields the protein CASTAQSSYNSPLHF.

This clonotype was seen at least ten times. The rearrangement uses TRBV27 and TRBJ1-5, with D unresolved. Germline CDR1 MNHEY, CDR2 SMNVEV (reference sequence). The V end lost 4 bases, the J end lost 5 bases, and 15 bases lay between the germline ends. This CDR3 region has 15 residues. This CDR3 reads CASSSRQGPYQPQHF. CDR3 DNA sequence: TGTGCCAGCAGTTCCCGTCAAGGGCCATATCAGCCCCAGCATTTT.

This clonotype came up many times. No conserved phenylalanine or tryptophan is present at the end of the CDR3, so a read error is the likely explanation. This CDR3 reads CATSRSQGATEAFL. In DNA, the CDR3 is TGTGCCACCAGCAGATCACAGGGGGCAACTGAAGCTTTCCTT. The chain links TRBV15 to TRBJ1-1, with TRBD1 matching 9 bases. The V gene's germline CDR1 is LNHNV and CDR2 YYDKDF (reference sequence). The CDR3 loop spans 14 amino acids. Trimming at V came to 2 bases and at J to 5 bases, leaving 3 bases not matched to a gene.

This clonotype was detected many times. This chain joins TRBV27 and TRBJ1-1, with 7 bases aligning to TRBD1. This CDR3 region has 12 residues. V lost 6 bases, J lost 6 bases, and 4 bases stayed unmatched. Germline CDR1 and CDR2: MNHEY and SMNVEV (reference sequence). The CDR3 is CASRGQYPEAFF. DNA for the CDR3: TGTGCCAGCAGGGGACAGTACCCTGAAGCTTTCTTT.

This clonotype was seen at least ten times. This rearrangement joins TRBV5-1 to TRBJ2-2; no firm D call. CDR3 length equals 15 residues. V lost 2 bases and J 0 bases, leaving 8 bases between the germline ends. Germline-derived CDR1 and CDR2 are SGHRS and YFSETQ. The DNA of the CDR3 is TGCGCCAGCAGCTTATACGACGCGAACACCGGGGAGCTGTTTTTT. Protein sequence: CASSLYDANTGELFF.

This clonotype was counted only a few times. The chain carries TRBV9 and TRBJ1-2; 11 bases are shared with TRBD1. Per germline, CDR1 SGDLS and CDR2 YYNGEE. V lost 4 bases, J lost 7 bases, and 6 bases stayed unmatched. The CDR3 is 14 residues long. CDR3 loop: CASSSGQGDGGYTF. In DNA, the CDR3 is TGTGCCAGCAGCTCGGGACAGGGGGACGGTGGCTACACCTTC.

This clonotype was recorded at least ten times. The genes are TRBV28 and TRBJ2-7; no clear D. This CDR3 has 14 amino acids. With 5 bases removed from V and 5 bases from J, the gap between germline ends came to 16 bases. The germline V gene encodes CDR1 MDHEN and CDR2 SYDVKM. The CDR3 reads CASSPPQVAHEQYF. CDR3 DNA sequence: TGTGCCAGCAGTCCTCCCCAAGTAGCCCACGAGCAGTACTTC.

This clonotype was recorded many times. The gene calls are TRBV6-1 and TRBJ2-2; D is possibly TRBD2 (5 bases). CDR3 length: 15 residues. Trimming removed 5 bases at V and 6 bases at J, with 16 bases between. The germline CDR1 and CDR2 sequences are MNHNS and SASEGT. Here the CDR3 reads CASSRGAHMAGELFF. CDR3 bases: TGTGCCAGCAGTCGGGGAGCGCATATGGCCGGGGAGCTGTTTTTT.

This clonotype was observed at least ten times. The chain has TRBV29-1 and TRBJ2-5; D gene ambiguous. Germline V lookup: CDR1 SQVTM, CDR2 ANQGSEA. The CDR3 runs 13 residues. Trimming left V 5 bases short and J 0 bases short, with 10 bases between. The CDR3 coding sequence is TGCAGCGTTATTGTGGGCTACCAAGAGACCCAGTACTTC. Its protein product is CSVIVGYQETQYF.

The gene calls are TRBV5-1 and TRBJ2-7; D gene ambiguous. This CDR3 has 14 amino acids. Germline assignment: CDR1 SGHRS and CDR2 YFSETQ. V lost 1 base and J 2 bases, leaving 10 bases between the germline ends. The CDR3 is CASSLTRGTYEQYF. The CDR3 nucleotides read TGCGCCAGCAGCTTGACTCGCGGCACCTACGAGCAGTACTTC. Looking up the rest from reference TRBV5-1 and TRBJ2-7 gives the full variable domain: KAGVTQTPRYLIKTRGQQVTLSCSPISGHRSVSWYQQTPGQGLQFLFEYFSETQRNKGNFPGRFSGRQFSNSRSEMNVSTLELGDSALYLCASSLTRGTYEQYFGPGTRLTVT.

This clonotype came up a few times. The chain's CDR3 is CATSRTGGYTGELFF. Written as DNA, the CDR3 is TGTGCCACCAGCAGAACAGGGGGTTATACCGGGGAGCTGTTTTTT. This chain connects TRBV15 to TRBJ2-2, with 8 positions matching TRBD1. V lost 2 bases, J lost 5 bases, and 4 bases stayed unmatched. The germline CDR1 and CDR2 sequences are LNHNV and YYDKDF (reference sequence). This CDR3 contains 15 residues.

This clonotype was picked up many times. The rearrangement uses TRBV6-1 and TRBJ1-1; tentative D call: TRBD1 (6 bases). Looked up from germline, CDR1 is MNHNS and CDR2 is SASEGT. V lost 9 bases and J lost 0, with 11 bases in between. The CDR3 runs 13 residues. The CDR3 loop reads CASKGGMNTEAFF. In DNA form, the CDR3 reads TGTGCCAGTAAAGGGGGGATGAACACTGAAGCTTTCTTT.

This chain connects TRBV5-1 to TRBJ2-5; TRBD1 agrees at 10 bases. From germline, CDR1 is SGHRS and CDR2 YFSETQ. This CDR3 spans 15 amino acids. Trimming took 2 bases from V and 5 from J; bases not matched to a gene: 6. In DNA, the CDR3 is TGCGCCAGCAGCTTTGGGGACAGGGGATCGGAGACCCAGTACTTC. Translation gives CASSFGDRGSETQYF.

Many counts were recorded for this clonotype. The rearrangement links TRBV27 to TRBJ2-2, with a weak D call TRBD1 (5 bases). Germline V CDR1 and CDR2: MNHEY, SMNVEV (reference sequence). The CDR3 has 15 residues. V was trimmed by 4 bases and J by 5 bases, leaving 14 bases between them. The CDR3 region has the DNA TGTGCCAGCAGTTCACAGGCCATACGGACCGGGGAGCTGTTTTTT. This gives the protein CASSSQAIRTGELFF.

In this sample, this clonotype turned up a few times. V is TRBV13 and J is TRBJ1-5; D perhaps matches TRBD1 (5 bases). V lost 3 bases, J lost 5 bases, and 11 bases lay in between. CDR1 PRHDT and CDR2 FYEKMQ come from the germline V gene (reference sequence). This CDR3 has 14 amino acids. The chain's CDR3 is CASSFGGGDQPQHF. The DNA for the CDR3 is TGTGCCAGCAGCTTCGGGGGTGGCGATCAGCCCCAGCATTTT.

This chain uses TRBV28 with TRBJ1-1; D gene uncertain. The CDR3 covers 12 residues. V lost 3 bases to trimming and J lost 5 bases, with 7 bases between them. Germline V gene sequence: CDR1 MDHEN, CDR2 SYDVKM. CDR3: CASSFGVTEAFF. The CDR3 DNA is TGTGCCAGCAGTTTCGGGGTTACTGAAGCTTTCTTT.

This clonotype was found many times. The chain recombines TRBV29-1 with TRBJ2-2, with D hard to call. Germline values: CDR1 SQVTM, CDR2 ANQGSEA. Trimming left V 1 base short and J 3 bases short, with 6 bases between. CDR3 length: 13 amino acids. Written as DNA, the CDR3 is TGCAGCGTTGAAGTGACGGACACCGGGGAGCTGTTTTTT. Encoded protein: CSVEVTDTGELFF.

Ten or more counts support this clonotype. The chain carries TRBV6-5 and TRBJ2-7, with 8 bases identical to TRBD1. CDR1 MNHEY and CDR2 SVGAGI come from the germline V gene. This CDR3 is 15 amino acids long. The V gene end was trimmed by 4 bases and the J gene end by 2 bases; junction bases not matched to a gene: 7. As DNA, the CDR3 is TGTGCCAGCAGTTTCGGACAGGGTCATCCCTACGAGCAGTACTTC. Encoded protein: CASSFGQGHPYEQYF.